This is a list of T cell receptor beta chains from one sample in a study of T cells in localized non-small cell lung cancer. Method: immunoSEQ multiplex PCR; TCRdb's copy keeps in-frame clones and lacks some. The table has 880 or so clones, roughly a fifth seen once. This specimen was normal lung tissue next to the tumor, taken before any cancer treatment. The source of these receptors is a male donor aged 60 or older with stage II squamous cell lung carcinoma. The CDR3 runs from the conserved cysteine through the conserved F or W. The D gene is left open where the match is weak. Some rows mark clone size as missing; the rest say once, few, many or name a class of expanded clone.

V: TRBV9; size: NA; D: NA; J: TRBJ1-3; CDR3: CASSVFPGNTIYF; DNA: TGTGCCAGCAGCGTTTTCCCTGGAAACACCATATATTTT
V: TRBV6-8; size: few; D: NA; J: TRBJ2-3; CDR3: CASRIPGDTQYF; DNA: TGTGCCAGCAGGATTCCTGGAGATACGCAGTATTTT
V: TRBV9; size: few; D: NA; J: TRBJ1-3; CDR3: CASSRVRGMFGASGNTIYF; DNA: TGTGCCAGCAGCAGGGTTAGGGGAATGTTCGGGGCCTCTGGAAACACCATATATTTT
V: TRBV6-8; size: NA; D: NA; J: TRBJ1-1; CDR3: CASTPSRDTEAFF; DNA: TGTGCCAGCACCCCGAGTCGGGACACTGAAGCTTTCTTT
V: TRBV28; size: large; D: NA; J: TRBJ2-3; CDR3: CASSLGLTGTDTQYF; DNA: TGTGCCAGCAGTTTGGGTCTAACTGGTACAGATACGCAGTATTTT
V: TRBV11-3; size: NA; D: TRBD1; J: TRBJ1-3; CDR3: CASSLGVGGQGAALGNTIYF; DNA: TGTGCCAGCAGCTTAGGAGTTGGTGGACAGGGGGCCGCTCTAGGAAACACCATATATTTT
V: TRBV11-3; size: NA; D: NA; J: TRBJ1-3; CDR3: CASSFGTASYSGNTIYF; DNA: TGTGCCAGCAGCTTCGGGACGGCTAGCTACTCTGGAAACACCATATATTTT
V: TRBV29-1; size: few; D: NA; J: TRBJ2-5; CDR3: CSGSGATLQETQYF; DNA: TGCAGCGGCTCAGGGGCGACTCTCCAAGAGACCCAGTACTTC
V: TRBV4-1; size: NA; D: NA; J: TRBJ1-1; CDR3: CASSPPGLTEAFF; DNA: TGCGCCAGCAGCCCACCGGGACTCACAGAAGCTTTCTTT
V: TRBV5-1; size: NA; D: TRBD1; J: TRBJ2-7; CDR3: CASSSSGTGIEQYF; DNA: TGCGCCAGCAGCTCATCCGGGACAGGGATCGAGCAGTACTTC
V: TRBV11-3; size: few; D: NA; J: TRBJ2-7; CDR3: CASSSMSHSYEQYF; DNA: TGTGCCAGCAGCTCCATGAGCCACAGCTACGAGCAGTACTTC
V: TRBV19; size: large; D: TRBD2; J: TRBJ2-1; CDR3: CASSIDGLAGGRDNEQFF; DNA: TGTGCCAGTAGTATAGACGGACTAGCGGGAGGGAGGGACAATGAGCAGTTCTTC
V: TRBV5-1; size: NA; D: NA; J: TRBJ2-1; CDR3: CASSMDPGGNEQFF; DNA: TGCGCCAGCAGCATGGACCCAGGAGGCAATGAGCAGTTCTTC
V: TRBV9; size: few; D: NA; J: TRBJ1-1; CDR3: CASSRGLNTEAFF; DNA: TGTGCCAGCAGCCGGGGGTTGAACACTGAAGCTTTCTTT
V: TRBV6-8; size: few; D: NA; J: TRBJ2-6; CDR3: CAVTVRVPAGANVLTF; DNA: TGTGCAGTCACGGTCAGGGTACCGGCTGGGGCCAACGTCCTGACTTTC
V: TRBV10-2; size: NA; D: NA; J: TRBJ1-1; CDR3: CASSDTWNTEAFF; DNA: TGCGCCAGCAGTGACACTTGGAACACTGAAGCTTTCTTT
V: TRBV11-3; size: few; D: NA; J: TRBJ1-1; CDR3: CASSFERGEGTEAFF; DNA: TGTGCCAGCAGCTTCGAGCGGGGTGAAGGCACTGAAGCTTTCTTT
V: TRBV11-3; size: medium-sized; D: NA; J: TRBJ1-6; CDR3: CASSFGLGLPSPLHF; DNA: TGTGCCAGCAGCTTCGGGTTAGGGTTGCCTTCACCCCTCCACTTT
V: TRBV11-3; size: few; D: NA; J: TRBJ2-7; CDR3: CASSLGPRGVHEQYF; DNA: TGTGCCAGCAGCTTAGGCCCCCGAGGGGTTCACGAGCAGTACTTC
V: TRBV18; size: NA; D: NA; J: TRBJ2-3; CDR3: CASSPERDTQYF; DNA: TGTGCCAGCTCACCAGAAAGAGATACGCAGTATTTT
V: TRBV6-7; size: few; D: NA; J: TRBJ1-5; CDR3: CASSEGANGDPNQPQHF; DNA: TGTGCCAGCAGTGAAGGGGCTAACGGGGATCCAAATCAGCCCCAGCATTTT
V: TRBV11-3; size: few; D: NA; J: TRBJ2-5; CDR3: CASSRAGQPETQYF; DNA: TGTGCCAGCAGCCGGGCTGGGCAGCCCGAGACCCAGTACTTC
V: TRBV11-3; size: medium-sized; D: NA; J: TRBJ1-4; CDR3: CASSPGPIGVGEKLFF; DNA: TGTGCCAGCAGCCCTGGACCGATTGGGGTAGGAGAAAAACTGTTTTTT
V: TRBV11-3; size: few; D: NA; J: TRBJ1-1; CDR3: CASSLGTVNTEAFF; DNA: TGTGCCAGCAGCTTAGGGACGGTGAACACTGAAGCTTTCTTT
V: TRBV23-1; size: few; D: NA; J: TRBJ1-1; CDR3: CASSPIGGVRTEAFF; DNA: TGCGCCAGCAGCCCCATAGGAGGGGTACGCACTGAAGCTTTCTTT
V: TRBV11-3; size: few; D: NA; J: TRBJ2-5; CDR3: CASSLERDGGETQYF; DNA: TGTGCCAGCAGCTTGGAGAGGGATGGGGGAGAGACCCAGTACTTC
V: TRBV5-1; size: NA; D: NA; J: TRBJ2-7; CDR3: CASKSRDTTYEQYF; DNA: TGCGCCAGCAAAAGCCGGGACACCACCTACGAGCAGTACTTC
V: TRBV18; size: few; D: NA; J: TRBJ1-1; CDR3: CASSPPMYREAFF; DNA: TGTGCCAGCTCACCCCCCATGTATAGGGAAGCTTTCTTT
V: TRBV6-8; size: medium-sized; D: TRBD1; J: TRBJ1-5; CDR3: CASRGQGTQPQHF; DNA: TGTGCCAGCAGAGGACAGGGGACACAGCCCCAGCATTTT
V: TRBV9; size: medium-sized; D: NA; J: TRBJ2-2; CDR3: CASSLDYTGELFF; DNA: TGTGCCAGCAGTCTTGACTACACCGGGGAGCTGTTTTTT
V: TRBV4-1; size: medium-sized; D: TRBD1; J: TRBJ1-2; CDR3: CASSQEVRTGSYGYTF; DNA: TGCGCCAGCAGCCAAGAGGTCCGGACAGGAAGCTATGGCTACACCTTC
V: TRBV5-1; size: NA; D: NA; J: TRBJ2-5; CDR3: CASSLGGAQQETQYF; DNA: TGCGCCAGCAGCTTGGGAGGGGCCCAACAAGAGACCCAGTACTTC
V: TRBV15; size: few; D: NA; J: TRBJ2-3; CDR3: CATSRQREEFPTDTQYF; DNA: TGTGCCACCAGCAGACAAAGGGAGGAATTCCCTACAGATACGCAGTATTTT
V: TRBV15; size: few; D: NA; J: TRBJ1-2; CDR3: CATSRPGTNYGYTF; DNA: TGTGCCACCAGCAGGCCCGGGACTAACTATGGCTACACCTTC
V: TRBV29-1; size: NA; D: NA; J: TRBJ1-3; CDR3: CSVEDVGEDGNTIYF; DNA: TGCAGCGTTGAAGATGTTGGGGAAGATGGAAACACCATATATTTT
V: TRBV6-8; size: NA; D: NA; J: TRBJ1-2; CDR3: CASRTMDGTNYGYTF; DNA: TGTGCCAGCAGGACGATGGACGGGACTAACTATGGCTACACCTTC
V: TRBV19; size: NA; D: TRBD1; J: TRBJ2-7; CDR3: CASSPDRGPKDEQYF; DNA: TGTGCCAGTAGTCCCGACAGGGGGCCAAAGGACGAGCAGTACTTC
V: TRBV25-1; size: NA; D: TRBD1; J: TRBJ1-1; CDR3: CASGRTGQGGEAFF; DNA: TGTGCCAGCGGACGTACGGGACAGGGTGGTGAAGCTTTCTTT
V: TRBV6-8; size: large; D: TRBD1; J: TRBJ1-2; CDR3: CASSYAGQPNYGYTF; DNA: TGTGCCAGCAGTTACGCGGGACAGCCTAACTATGGCTACACCTTC
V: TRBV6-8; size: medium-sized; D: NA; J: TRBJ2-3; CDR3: CASNPLPGGHTQYF; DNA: TGTGCCAGCAACCCCTTGCCTGGGGGGCATACGCAGTATTTT
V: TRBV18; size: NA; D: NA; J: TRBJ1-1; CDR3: CASSPVGTEAFF; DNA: TGTGCCAGCTCACCTGTGGGGACTGAAGCTTTCTTT
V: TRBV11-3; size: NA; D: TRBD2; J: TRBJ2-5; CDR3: CASSFYLSGSETQYF; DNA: TGTGCCAGCAGCTTTTACCTTAGCGGGAGTGAGACCCAGTACTTC
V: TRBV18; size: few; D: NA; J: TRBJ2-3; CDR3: CASFYTSTDTQYF; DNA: TGTGCCAGTTTTTACACTAGCACAGATACGCAGTATTTT
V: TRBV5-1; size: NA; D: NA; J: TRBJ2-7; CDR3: CASSPRQEPSYEQYF; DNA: TGCGCCAGCAGCCCAAGACAGGAACCCTCCTACGAGCAGTACTTC
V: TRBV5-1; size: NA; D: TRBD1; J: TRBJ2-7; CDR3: CASSLTPGQGSYEQYF; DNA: TGCGCCAGCAGCCTTACGCCGGGACAGGGTAGCTACGAGCAGTACTTC
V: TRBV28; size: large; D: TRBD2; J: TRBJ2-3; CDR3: CASSSRLAEGYF; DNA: TGTGCCAGCAGTTCGCGACTAGCCGAGGGGTATTTT
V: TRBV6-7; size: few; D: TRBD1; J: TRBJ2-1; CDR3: CASSYPSGQGHNNEQFF; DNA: TGTGCCAGCAGTTACCCTTCCGGACAGGGGCATAACAATGAGCAGTTCTTC
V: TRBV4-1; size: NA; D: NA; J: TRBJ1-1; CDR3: CASSQQGWFSEAFF; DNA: TGCGCCAGCAGCCAACAGGGTTGGTTTTCTGAAGCTTTCTTT
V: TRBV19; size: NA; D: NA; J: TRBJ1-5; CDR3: CASKRELGNQPQHF; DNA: TGTGCCAGTAAACGGGAGTTGGGGAATCAGCCCCAGCATTTT
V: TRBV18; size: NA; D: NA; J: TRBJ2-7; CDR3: CASSPEGNSYEQYF; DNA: TGTGCCAGCTCACCGGAGGGGAACTCCTACGAGCAGTACTTC
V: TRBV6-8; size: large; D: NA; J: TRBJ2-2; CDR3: CASSHEYRAAGELFF; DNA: TGTGCCAGCAGTCATGAGTACAGGGCAGCCGGGGAGCTGTTTTTT
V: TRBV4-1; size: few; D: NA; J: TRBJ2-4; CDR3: CASSQAKGGNIQYF; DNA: TGCGCCAGCAGCCAGGCAAAGGGGGGTAACATTCAGTACTTC
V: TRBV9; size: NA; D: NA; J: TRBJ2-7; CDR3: CASSPGESEQYF; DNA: TGTGCCAGCAGCCCAGGGGAGAGCGAGCAGTACTTC
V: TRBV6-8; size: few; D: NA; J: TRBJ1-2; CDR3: CASSFSDYGYTF; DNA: TGTGCCAGCAGTTTTTCTGACTATGGCTACACCTTC
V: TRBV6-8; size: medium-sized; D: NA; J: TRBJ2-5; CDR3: CASRYGQPIGETQYF; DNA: TGTGCCAGCAGATACGGACAACCCATAGGAGAGACCCAGTACTTC